Described below is a single TCR beta chain sequence and its context. The authors' processing: ImmunoSEQ gave junction-only sequences without quality scores, so filtering differed. Measured with immunoSEQ multiplex PCR; TCRdb has only the in-frame clones, and not every one. The DNA was the basis for D and trimming; V, J and clone size are from that table. The data show some 2,000,000 clones, with around 95% seen just once and around 0.13% held by the top ten. Germline CDR1 reads KGHSH; CDR2 reads LQKENI. Trimming stripped 6 bases from V and 4 bases from J, with 12 bases between. The CDR3 is 13 amino acids. The data derive from a study of shared clonotypes between healthy human individuals. From CD4+ cells came CD45RA+ naive and CD45RA-negative memory subsets.

The chain has TRBV18 and TRBJ1-1; D is unresolved. The clonotype originates from a young man in good health. The sequencing sample was made of naive CD4+ T cells sorted from blood. Subset meaning: CD45RA+ positively selected. CDR3 amino acids: CASSLNGVTEAFF. CDR3 DNA: TGTGCCAGCTCGCTCAATGGGGTCACTGAAGCTTTCTTT.